This TCR beta chain was captured by sequencing in a study of human T cells and chemical hapten exposure. Time point reported: patch test 1, 2 weeks after DPC sensitization. This sample's treatment: therapeutic diphenylcyclopropenone sensitization with weekly scalp DPC. Suited to DPC and affected by alopecia, the donors ranged from 18 to 70 years old. The total RNA was obtained from whole blood that was not fractionated. After removal of 4 bases from V and 3 bases from J, the junction contained 3 bases not matched to a gene. CDR1 is MDHEN and CDR2 is SYDVKM in the germline V gene. The length of the CDR3 is 13 residues. In the source study's methods: Sampled TCR counts reached a median of around 94,000 per sample, with values ranging from 23,224 to 690,600. TCRdb itself ran the RACE reads through MiXCR, one entry per CDR3 protein. TCRdb's processing, not the study's, gives the V and J calls here. The table records more than 65,000 distinct CDR3 sequences, around 30% of them present only once.

Sequenced material: whole blood, taken in connection with sensitization to the hapten diphenylcyclopropenone (DPC). The chain couples TRBV28 to TRBJ2-7, with TRBD2 matching 7 bases. The sequence was obtained from a man aged 35 to 55 with alopecia areata. Some clones in this sample may be carry-over from other donors' samples. CDR3 sequence reads: CASSSSGNYEQYF. CDR3 nucleotide sequence: TGTGCCAGCAGTTCTAGCGGAAACTACGAGCAGTACTTC.